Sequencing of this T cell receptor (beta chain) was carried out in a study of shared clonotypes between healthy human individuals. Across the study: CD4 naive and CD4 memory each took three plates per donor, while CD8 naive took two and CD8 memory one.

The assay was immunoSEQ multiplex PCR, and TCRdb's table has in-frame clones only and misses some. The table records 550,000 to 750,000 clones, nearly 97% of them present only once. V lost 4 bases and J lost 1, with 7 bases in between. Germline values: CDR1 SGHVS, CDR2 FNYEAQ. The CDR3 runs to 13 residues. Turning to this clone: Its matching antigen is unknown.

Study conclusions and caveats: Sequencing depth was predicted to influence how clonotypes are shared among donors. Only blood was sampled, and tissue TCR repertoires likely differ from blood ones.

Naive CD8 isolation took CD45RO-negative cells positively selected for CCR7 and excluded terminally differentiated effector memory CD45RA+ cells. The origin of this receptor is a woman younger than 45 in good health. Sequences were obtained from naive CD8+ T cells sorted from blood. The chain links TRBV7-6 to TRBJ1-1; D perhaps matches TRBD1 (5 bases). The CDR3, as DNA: TGTGCCAGCAGCTACGGACAGAACACTGAAGCTTTCTTT. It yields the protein CASSYGQNTEAFF. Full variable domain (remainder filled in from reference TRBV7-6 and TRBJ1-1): GAGVSQSPRYKVTKRGQDVALRCDPISGHVSLYWYRQALGQGPEFLTYFNYEAQQDKSGLPNDRFSAERPEGSISTLTIQRTEQRDSAMYRCASSYGQNTEAFFGQGTRLTVV.